Detailed here is one T cell receptor (beta chain). The data are from a study of blood T cell repertoires in COVID-19. Study-level background: Acute-phase and convalescent COVID-19 samples originated in the United States, Italy and Spain. Sources were T cells, B-cell-depleted T cells, or PBMCs; the material itself was cDNA or gDNA.

TCRdb's copy holds only in-frame clones and misses some; the assay was immunoSEQ multiplex PCR. This repertoire shows under 350,000 clones, approximately 86% found once; its top ten account for 2.6%. The study assigned cohorts using participant-reported clinical history. CDR1 is MDHEN and CDR2 is SYDVKM in the germline V gene. The CDR3 spans 14 residues. V was clipped by 6 bases and J by 7 bases, with 15 bases between them. This chain joins TRBV28 and TRBJ1-4; D may be TRBD1 (6 bases). The sequencing input was PBMCs or T cells enriched from blood (not recorded which). This receptor was obtained from a woman between 18 and 29 years old who had recovered from COVID-19. The CDR3: CASSLRGRAEKLFF. CDR3 nucleotides: TGTGCCAGCAGCCTCAGGGGTAGGGCTGAAAAACTGTTTTTT.